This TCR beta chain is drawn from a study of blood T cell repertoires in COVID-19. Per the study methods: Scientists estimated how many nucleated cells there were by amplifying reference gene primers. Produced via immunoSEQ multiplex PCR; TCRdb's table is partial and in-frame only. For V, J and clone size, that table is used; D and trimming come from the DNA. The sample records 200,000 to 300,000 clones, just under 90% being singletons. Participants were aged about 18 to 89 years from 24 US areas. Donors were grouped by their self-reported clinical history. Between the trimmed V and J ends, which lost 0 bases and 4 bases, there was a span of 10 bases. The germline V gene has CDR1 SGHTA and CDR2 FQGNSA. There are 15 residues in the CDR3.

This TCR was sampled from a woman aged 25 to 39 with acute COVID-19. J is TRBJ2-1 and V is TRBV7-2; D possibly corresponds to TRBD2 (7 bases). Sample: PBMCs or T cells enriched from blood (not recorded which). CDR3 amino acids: CASSLAGGRYNEQFF. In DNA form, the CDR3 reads TGTGCCAGCAGCTTAGCGGGGGGGCGGTACAATGAGCAGTTCTTC.